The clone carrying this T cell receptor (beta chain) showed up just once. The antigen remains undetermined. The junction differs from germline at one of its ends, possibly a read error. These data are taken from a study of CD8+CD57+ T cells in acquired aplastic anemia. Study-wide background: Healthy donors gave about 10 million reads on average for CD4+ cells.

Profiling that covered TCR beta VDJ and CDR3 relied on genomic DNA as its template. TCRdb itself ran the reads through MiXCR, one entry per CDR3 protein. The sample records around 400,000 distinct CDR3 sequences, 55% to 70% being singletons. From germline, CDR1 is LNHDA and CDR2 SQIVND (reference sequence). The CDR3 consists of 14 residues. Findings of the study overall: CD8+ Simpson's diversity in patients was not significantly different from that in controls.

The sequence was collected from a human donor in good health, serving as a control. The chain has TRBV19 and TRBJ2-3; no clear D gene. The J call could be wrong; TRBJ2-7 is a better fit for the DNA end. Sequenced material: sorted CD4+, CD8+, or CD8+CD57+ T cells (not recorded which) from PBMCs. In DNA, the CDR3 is TGTGCCAGTAGTATAAACTGGGTCACCTACGCGCAGTACTTC. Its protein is CASSINWVTYAQYF.